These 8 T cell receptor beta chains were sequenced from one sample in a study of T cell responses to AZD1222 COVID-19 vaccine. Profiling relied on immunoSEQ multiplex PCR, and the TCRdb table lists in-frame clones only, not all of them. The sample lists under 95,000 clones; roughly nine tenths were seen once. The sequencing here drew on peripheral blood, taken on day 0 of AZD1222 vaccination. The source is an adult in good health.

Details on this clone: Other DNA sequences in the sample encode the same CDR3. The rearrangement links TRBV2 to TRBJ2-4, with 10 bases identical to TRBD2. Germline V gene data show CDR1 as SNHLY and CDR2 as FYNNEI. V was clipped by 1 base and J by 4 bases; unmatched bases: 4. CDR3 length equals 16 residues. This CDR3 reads CASSEGLAGAKNIQYF. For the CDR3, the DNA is TGTGCCAGCAGTGAAGGGCTAGCGGGGGCAAAAAACATTCAGTACTTC. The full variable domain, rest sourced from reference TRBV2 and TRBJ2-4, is EPEVTQTPSHQVTQMGQEVILRCVPISNHLYFYWYRQILGQKVEFLVSFYNNEISEKSEIFDDQFSVERPDGSNFTLKIRSTKLEDSAMYFCASSEGLAGAKNIQYFGAGTRLSVL.

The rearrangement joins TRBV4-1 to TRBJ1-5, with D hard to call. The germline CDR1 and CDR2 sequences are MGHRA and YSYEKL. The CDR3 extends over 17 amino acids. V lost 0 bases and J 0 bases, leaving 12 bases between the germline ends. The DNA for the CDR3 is TGCGCCAGCAGCCAAGATTGGCACTTCAATAGCAATCAGCCCCAGCATTTT. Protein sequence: CASSQDWHFNSNQPQHF.

CDR3 bases: TGTGCCAGCAGCCCCCGACAGGGGTCACCCTCAACGCAGTATTTT. Amino acids: CASSPRQGSPSTQYF. The chain uses TRBV7-8 and TRBJ2-3; 8 nucleotides line up with TRBD1. This CDR3 contains 15 residues. The V gene's germline CDR1 is SGHVS and CDR2 FQNEAQ. J was trimmed by 9 bases and V by 5 bases; bases with no gene match: 13.

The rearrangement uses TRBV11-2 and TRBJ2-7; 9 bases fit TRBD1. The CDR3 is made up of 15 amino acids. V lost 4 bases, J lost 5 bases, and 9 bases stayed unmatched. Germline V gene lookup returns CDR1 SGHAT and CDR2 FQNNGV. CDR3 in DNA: TGTGCCAGCAGCTCCCTCGGGACAGGGTGGAACGAGCAGTACTTC. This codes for CASSSLGTGWNEQYF.

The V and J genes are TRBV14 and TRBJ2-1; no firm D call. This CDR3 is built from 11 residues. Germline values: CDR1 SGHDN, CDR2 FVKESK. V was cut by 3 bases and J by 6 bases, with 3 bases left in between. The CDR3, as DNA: TGTGCCAGCAGCCAGGTCAATGAGCAGTTCTTC. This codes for CASSQVNEQFF. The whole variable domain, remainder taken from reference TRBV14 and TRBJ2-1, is EAGVTQFPSHSVIEKGQTVTLRCDPISGHDNLYWYRRVMGKEIKFLLHFVKESKQDESGMPNNRFLAERTGGTYSTLKVQPAELEDSGVYFCASSQVNEQFFGPGTRLTVL.

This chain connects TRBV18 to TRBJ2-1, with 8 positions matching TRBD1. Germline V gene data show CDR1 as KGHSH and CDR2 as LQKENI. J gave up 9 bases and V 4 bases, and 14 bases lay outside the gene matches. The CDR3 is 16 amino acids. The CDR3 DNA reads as TGTGCCAGCTCACTGGGACAGGAAAGGGGTTGGTTTGAGCAGTTCTTC. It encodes CASSLGQERGWFEQFF.

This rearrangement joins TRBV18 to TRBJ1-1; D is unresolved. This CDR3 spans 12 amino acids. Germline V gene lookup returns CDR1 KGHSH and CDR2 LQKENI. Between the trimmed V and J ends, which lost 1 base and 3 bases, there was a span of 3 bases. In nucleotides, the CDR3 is TGTGCCAGCTCACCACTTGACACTGAAGCTTTCTTT. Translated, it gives CASSPLDTEAFF.

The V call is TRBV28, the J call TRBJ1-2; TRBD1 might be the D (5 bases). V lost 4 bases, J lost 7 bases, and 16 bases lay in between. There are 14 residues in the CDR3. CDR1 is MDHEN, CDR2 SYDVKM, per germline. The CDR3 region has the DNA TGTGCCAGCAGTTCCCCGAGGGGAGTCTTTGGCTACACCTTC. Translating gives CASSSPRGVFGYTF.